This T cell receptor beta chain was documented in a study of T cell responses to AZD1222 COVID-19 vaccine. Study results and limitations: It should be noted that donors were predominantly white British and more often female, and clonal diversity was possibly underestimated. Baseline antibody screening turned up just six seropositive AZD1222 recipients. Researchers report vaccine-associated CD4 TCRs spanning spike, with dominance at 160-218 and 743-854.

With respect to this clone: No antigen is known for it.

TCRdb's copy holds only in-frame clones and misses some; the assay was immunoSEQ multiplex PCR. The sample shows approximately 150,000 clones, 90% to 95% of them seen only once. CDR1 is SGHTA and CDR2 is FQGNSA in the germline V gene. This CDR3 spans 14 amino acids. Trimming pared 1 base from V and 4 bases from J, leaving 10 bases between. Sequencing used peripheral blood, obtained on day 0 of AZD1222 vaccination. V gene TRBV7-2 combines with J gene TRBJ2-5; D ambiguous. The source of this sequence is an adult in good health. For the CDR3, the DNA is TGTGCCAGCAGCTTAGACCCGGGTCTAGAGACCCAGTACTTC. Amino acids: CASSLDPGLETQYF.